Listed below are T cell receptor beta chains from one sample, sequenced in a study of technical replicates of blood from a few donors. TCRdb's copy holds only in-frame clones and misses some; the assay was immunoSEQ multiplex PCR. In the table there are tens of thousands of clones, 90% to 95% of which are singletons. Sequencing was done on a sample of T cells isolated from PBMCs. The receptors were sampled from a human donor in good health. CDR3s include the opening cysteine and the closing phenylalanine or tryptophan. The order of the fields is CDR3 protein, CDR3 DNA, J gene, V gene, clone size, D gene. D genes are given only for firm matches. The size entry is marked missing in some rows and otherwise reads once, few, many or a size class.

CDR3 protein: CASSENLNTEAFF
CDR3 DNA: TGTGCCAGCAGTGAAAACTTGAACACTGAAGCTTTCTTT
J gene: TRBJ1-1
V gene: TRBV6-1
clone size: -
D gene: -

CDR3 protein: CASSLQGAGEKLFF
CDR3 DNA: TGTGCCAGCTCACTTCAGGGGGCTGGTGAAAAACTGTTTTTT
J gene: TRBJ1-4
V gene: TRBV18
clone size: -
D gene: TRBD1

CDR3 protein: CASSLVGGGDEQFF
CDR3 DNA: TGCGCCAGCAGCTTGGTGGGCGGGGGCGATGAGCAGTTCTTC
J gene: TRBJ2-1
V gene: TRBV5-1
clone size: -
D gene: -

CDR3 protein: CASSLGGQQGGQETQYF
CDR3 DNA: TGTGCCAGCAGCCTAGGGGGGCAGCAAGGGGGCCAAGAGACCCAGTACTTC
J gene: TRBJ2-5
V gene: TRBV13
clone size: -
D gene: -

CDR3 protein: CASSQGLTGVLQETQYF
CDR3 DNA: TGCGCCAGCAGCCAAGGGCTGACGGGGGTTCTCCAAGAGACCCAGTACTTC
J gene: TRBJ2-5
V gene: TRBV4-1
clone size: -
D gene: -

CDR3 protein: CASSRQGGNYGYTF
CDR3 DNA: TGTGCCAGCAGCCGACAGGGGGGTAACTATGGCTACACCTTC
J gene: TRBJ1-2
V gene: TRBV7-9
clone size: -
D gene: TRBD1

CDR3 protein: CASSQGLGQGRANEKLFF
CDR3 DNA: TGCGCCAGCAGCCAAGGCCTCGGACAGGGCAGAGCTAATGAAAAACTGTTTTTT
J gene: TRBJ1-4
V gene: TRBV4-1
clone size: -
D gene: TRBD1

CDR3 protein: CASKITGYEQYF
CDR3 DNA: TGTGCCAGCAAAATCACAGGGTACGAGCAGTACTTC
J gene: TRBJ2-7
V gene: TRBV28
clone size: -
D gene: -

CDR3 protein: CASSLSRLTGELFF
CDR3 DNA: TGTGCCAGCAGTTTATCGCGGCTCACCGGGGAGCTGTTTTTT
J gene: TRBJ2-2
V gene: TRBV27
clone size: -
D gene: -

CDR3 protein: CASSLGQASGNTIYF
CDR3 DNA: TGTGCCAGCAGTTTAGGACAGGCCTCTGGAAACACCATATATTTT
J gene: TRBJ1-3
V gene: TRBV28
clone size: -
D gene: TRBD1

CDR3 protein: CASYTAGGQETQYF
CDR3 DNA: TGTGCCAGCTATACCGCAGGGGGGCAAGAGACCCAGTACTTC
J gene: TRBJ2-5
V gene: TRBV2
clone size: -
D gene: -

CDR3 protein: CASTLAGGTTDTQYF
CDR3 DNA: TGTGCCAGTACCCTAGCGGGGGGAACCACAGATACGCAGTATTTT
J gene: TRBJ2-3
V gene: TRBV5-4
clone size: -
D gene: TRBD2

CDR3 protein: CASRTDRNQPQHF
CDR3 DNA: TGTGCCAGCAGAACCGACAGAAATCAGCCCCAGCATTTT
J gene: TRBJ1-5
V gene: TRBV27
clone size: -
D gene: -

CDR3 protein: CASSLELAGENEQYF
CDR3 DNA: TGTGCCAGCAGTTTGGAACTAGCGGGAGAAAACGAGCAGTACTTC
J gene: TRBJ2-7
V gene: TRBV28
clone size: -
D gene: TRBD2

CDR3 protein: CASQPSGSSYNEQFF
CDR3 DNA: TGTGCCAGCCAACCCTCGGGGAGCTCCTACAATGAGCAGTTCTTC
J gene: TRBJ2-1
V gene: TRBV13
clone size: -
D gene: -

CDR3 protein: CASSEAPGYNEQFF
CDR3 DNA: TGTGCCAGCAGCGAGGCCCCCGGGTACAATGAGCAGTTCTTC
J gene: TRBJ2-1
V gene: TRBV6-1
clone size: once
D gene: -

CDR3 protein: CAWSHGNRAPSYGYTF
CDR3 DNA: TGTGCCTGGAGTCATGGAAACAGGGCTCCCTCCTATGGCTACACCTTC
J gene: TRBJ1-2
V gene: TRBV30
clone size: -
D gene: -